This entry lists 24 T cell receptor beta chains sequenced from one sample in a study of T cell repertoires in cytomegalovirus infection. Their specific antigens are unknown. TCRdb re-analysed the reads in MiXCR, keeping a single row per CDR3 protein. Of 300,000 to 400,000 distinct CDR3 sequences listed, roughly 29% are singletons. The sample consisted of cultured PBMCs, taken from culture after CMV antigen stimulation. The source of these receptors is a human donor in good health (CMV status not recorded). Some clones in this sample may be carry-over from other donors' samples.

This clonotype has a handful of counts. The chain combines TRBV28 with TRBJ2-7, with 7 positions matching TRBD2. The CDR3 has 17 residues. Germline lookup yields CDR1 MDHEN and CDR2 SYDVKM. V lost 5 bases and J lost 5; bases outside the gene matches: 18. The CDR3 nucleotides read TGTGCCAGCAGTCTGCCCAGGGTGGGTCGTAGCGGGCACGAGCAGTACTTC. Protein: CASSLPRVGRSGHEQYF.

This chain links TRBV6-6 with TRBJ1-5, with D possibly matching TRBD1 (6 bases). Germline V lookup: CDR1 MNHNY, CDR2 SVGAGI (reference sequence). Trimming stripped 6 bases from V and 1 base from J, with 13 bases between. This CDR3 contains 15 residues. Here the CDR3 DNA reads TGTGCCAGCAGACTGGACAGCGGCAGCAATCAGCCCCAGCATTTT. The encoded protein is CASRLDSGSNQPQHF.

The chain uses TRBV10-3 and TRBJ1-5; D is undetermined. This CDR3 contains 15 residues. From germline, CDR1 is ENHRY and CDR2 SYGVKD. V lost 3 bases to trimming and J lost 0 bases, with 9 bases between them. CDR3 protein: CAISDKAVSNQPQHF. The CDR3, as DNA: TGTGCCATCAGTGATAAGGCGGTTAGCAATCAGCCCCAGCATTTT.

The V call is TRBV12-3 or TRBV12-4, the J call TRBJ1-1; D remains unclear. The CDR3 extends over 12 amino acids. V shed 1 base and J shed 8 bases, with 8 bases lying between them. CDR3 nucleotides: TGTGCCAGCAGTTTAGGTCTCAGGGAAGCTTTCTTT. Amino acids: CASSLGLREAFF.

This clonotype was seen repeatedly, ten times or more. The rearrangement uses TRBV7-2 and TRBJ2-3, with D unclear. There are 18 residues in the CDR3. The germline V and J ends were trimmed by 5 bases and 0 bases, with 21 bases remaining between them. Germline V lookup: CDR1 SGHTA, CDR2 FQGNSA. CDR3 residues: CASSQRSPGGTSTDTQYF. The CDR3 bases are TGTGCCAGCAGCCAGAGGTCCCCAGGCGGCACTAGCACAGATACGCAGTATTTT.

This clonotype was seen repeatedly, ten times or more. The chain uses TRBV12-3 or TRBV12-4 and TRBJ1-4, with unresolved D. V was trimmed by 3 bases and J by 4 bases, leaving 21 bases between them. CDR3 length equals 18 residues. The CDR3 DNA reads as TGTGCCAGCAGTTTCACAGAACTCGCCGGGATGATTAATGAAAAACTGTTTTTT. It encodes CASSFTELAGMINEKLFF.

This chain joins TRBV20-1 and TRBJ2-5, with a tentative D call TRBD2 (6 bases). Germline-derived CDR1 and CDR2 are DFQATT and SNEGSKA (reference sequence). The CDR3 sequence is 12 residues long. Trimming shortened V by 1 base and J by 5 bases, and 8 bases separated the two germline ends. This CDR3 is CSARGGTETQYF. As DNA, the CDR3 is TGCAGTGCTAGAGGCGGGACTGAGACCCAGTACTTC.

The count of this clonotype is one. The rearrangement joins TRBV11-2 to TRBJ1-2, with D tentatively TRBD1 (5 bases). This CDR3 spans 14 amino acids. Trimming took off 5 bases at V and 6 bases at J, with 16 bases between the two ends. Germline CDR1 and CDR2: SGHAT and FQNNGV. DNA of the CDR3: TGTGCCAGCAGCCCAGGAAGGGGCAGGGATGGCTACACCTTC. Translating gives CASSPGRGRDGYTF. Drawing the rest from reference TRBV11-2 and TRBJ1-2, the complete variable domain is EAGVAQSPRYKIIEKRQSVAFWCNPISGHATLYWYQQILGQGPKLLIQFQNNGVVDDSQLPKDRFSAERLKGVDSTLKIQPAKLEDSAVYLCASSPGRGRDGYTFGSGTRLTVV.

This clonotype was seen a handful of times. The CDR3, as DNA: TGTGCCAGTAGTTCGTTAGGCTACAATCAGCCCCAGCATTTT. This codes for CASSSLGYNQPQHF. This chain joins TRBV19 and TRBJ1-5; D gene uncertain. The V gene's germline CDR1 is LNHDA and CDR2 SQIVND (reference sequence). Between the trimmed V and J ends, which lost 5 bases and 3 bases, there was a span of 11 bases. This CDR3 has 14 amino acids.

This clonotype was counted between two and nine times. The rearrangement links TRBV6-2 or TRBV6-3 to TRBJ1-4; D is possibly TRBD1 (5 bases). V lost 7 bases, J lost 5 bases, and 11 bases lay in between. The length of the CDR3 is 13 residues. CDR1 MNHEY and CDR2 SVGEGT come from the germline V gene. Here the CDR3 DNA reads TGTGCCAGCACCAGGGACTTCAATGAAAAACTGTTTTTT. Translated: CASTRDFNEKLFF.

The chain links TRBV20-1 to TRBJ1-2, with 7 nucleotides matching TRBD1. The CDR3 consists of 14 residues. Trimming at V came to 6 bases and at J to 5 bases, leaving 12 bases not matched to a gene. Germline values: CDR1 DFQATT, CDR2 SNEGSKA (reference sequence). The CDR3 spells CSAKGVGTEYGYTF. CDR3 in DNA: TGCAGTGCCAAAGGGGTCGGGACAGAGTATGGCTACACCTTC.

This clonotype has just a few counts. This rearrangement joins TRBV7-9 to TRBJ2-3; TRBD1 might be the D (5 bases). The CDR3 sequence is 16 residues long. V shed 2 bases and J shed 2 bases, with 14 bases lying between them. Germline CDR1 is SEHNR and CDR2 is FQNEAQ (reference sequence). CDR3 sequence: CASSLKDSSHTDTQYF. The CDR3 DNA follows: TGTGCCAGCAGCTTAAAAGACAGTAGCCACACAGATACGCAGTATTTT.

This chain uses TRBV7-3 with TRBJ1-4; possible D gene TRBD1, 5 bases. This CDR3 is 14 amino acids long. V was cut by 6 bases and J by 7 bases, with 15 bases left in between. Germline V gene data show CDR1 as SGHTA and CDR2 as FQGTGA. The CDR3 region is CASRGAQPSEKLFF. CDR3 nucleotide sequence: TGTGCCAGCAGAGGGGCGCAACCGAGTGAAAAACTGTTTTTT.

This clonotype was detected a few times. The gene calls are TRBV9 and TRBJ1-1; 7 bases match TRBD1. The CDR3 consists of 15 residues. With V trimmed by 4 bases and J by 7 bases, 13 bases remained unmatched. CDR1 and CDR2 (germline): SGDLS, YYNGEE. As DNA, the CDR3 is TGTGCCAGCAGCCCAGGAGGGACAGCCCCGAATGAAGCTTTCTTT. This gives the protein CASSPGGTAPNEAFF.

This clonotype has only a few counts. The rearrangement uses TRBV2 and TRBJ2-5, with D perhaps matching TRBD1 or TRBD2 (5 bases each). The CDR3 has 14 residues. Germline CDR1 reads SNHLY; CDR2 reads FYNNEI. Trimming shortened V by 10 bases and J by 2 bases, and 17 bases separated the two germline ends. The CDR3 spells CAISLGPTQETQYF. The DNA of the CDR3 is TGTGCCATTAGCCTGGGACCAACACAAGAGACCCAGTACTTC.

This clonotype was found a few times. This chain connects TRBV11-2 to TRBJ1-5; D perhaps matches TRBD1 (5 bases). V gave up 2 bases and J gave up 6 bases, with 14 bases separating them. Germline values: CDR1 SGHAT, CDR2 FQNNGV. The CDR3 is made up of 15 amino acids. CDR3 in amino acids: CASSLQPGRFQPQHF. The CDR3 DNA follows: TGTGCCAGCAGCTTACAACCAGGGAGGTTTCAGCCCCAGCATTTT.

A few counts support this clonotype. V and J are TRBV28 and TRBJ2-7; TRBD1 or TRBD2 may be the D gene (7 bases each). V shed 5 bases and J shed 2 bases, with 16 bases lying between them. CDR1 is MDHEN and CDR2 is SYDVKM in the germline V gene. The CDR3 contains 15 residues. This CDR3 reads CASSRAGQPTYEQYF. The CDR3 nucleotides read TGTGCCAGCAGTAGAGCGGGACAGCCCACCTACGAGCAGTACTTC.

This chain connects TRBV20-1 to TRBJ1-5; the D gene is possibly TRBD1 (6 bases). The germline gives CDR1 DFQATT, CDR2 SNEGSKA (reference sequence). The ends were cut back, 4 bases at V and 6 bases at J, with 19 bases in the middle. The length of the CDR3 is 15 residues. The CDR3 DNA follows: TGCAGTGCTACTATAGGGACACCTGCGTCTCAGCCCCAGCATTTT. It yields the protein CSATIGTPASQPQHF.

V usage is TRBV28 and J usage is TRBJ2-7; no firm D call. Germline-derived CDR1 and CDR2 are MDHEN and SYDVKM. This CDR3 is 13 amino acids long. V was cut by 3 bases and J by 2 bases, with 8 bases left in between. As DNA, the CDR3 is TGTGCCAGCAGTTTCGGGCCAACCTACGAGCAGTACTTC. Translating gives CASSFGPTYEQYF. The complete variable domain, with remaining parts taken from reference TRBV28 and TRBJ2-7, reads DVKVTQSSRYLVKRTGEKVFLECVQDMDHENMFWYRQDPGLGLRLIYFSYDVKMKEKGDIPEGYSVSREKKERFSLILESASTNQTSMYLCASSFGPTYEQYFGPGTRLTVT.

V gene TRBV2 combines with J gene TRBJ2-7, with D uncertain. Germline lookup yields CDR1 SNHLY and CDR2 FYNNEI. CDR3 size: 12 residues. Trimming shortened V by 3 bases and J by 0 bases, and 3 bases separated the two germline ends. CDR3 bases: TGTGCCAGCAGTGAGTCCTCCTACGAGCAGTACTTC. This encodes CASSESSYEQYF.

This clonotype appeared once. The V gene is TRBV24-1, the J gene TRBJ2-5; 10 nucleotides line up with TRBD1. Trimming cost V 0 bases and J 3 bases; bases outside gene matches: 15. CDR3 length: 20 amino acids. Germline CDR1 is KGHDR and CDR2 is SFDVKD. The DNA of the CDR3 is TGTGCCACCAGTGATTTGCCCGGACAGGGGGTTCACTCCTCCGAAGAGACCCAGTACTTC. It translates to CATSDLPGQGVHSSEETQYF.

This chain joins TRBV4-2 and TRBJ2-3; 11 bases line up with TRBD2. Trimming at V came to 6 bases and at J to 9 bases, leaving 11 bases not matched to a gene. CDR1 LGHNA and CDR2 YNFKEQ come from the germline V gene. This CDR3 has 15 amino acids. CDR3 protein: CASSSSGRPSSTQYF. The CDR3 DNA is TGTGCCAGCAGTTCTAGCGGGAGGCCCTCGTCCACGCAGTATTTT.

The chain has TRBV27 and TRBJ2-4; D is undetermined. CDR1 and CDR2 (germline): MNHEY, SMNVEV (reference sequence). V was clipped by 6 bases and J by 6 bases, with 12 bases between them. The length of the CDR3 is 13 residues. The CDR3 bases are TGTGCCAGCAGCCCGGCAGGTTCAAACATTCAGTACTTC. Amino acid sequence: CASSPAGSNIQYF.

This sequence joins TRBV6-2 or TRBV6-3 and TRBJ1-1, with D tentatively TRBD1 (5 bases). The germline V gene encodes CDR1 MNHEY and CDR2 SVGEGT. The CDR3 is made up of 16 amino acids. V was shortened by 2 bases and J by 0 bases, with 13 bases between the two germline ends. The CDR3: CASSYVRGTMNTEAFF. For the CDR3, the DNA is TGTGCCAGCAGTTACGTGCGGGGGACCATGAACACTGAAGCTTTCTTT.